Listed below are T cell receptor beta chains from one sample, sequenced in a study of blood T cell repertoires in COVID-19. Here immunoSEQ multiplex PCR was the method, and the copy in TCRdb shows in-frame clones only, minus some. Of approximately 160,000 clones listed, more than 75% are singletons. The sequencing input was peripheral blood. The source of these receptors is a man aged 55 to 69 with COVID-19, enrolled during active disease. CDR3s include the opening cysteine and the closing phenylalanine or tryptophan. D genes are given only for firm matches. Clone size is given for some rows only: seen once, a few or many times, or a class if the clone is expanded.

-	-	TRBV2	TRBJ1-1	CASILEGTTNTEAFF	TGTGCCAGCATTCTGGAGGGTACGACGAACACTGAAGCTTTCTTT
once	-	TRBV7-9	TRBJ1-6	CASSLGVNSPLHF	TGTGCCAGCAGCTTAGGTGTAAATTCACCCCTCCACTTT
-	-	TRBV15	TRBJ1-5	CATSRGEGYSNQPQHF	TGTGCCACCAGCAGAGGTGAGGGATATAGCAATCAGCCCCAGCATTTT
-	TRBD1	TRBV28	TRBJ1-1	CASRTAGGHAVNTEAFF	TGTGCCAGTCGTACTGCAGGGGGCCATGCGGTGAACACTGAAGCTTTCTTT
-	TRBD1	TRBV5-8	TRBJ1-1	CASSTGQGILNTEAFF	TGTGCCAGCAGCACCGGACAGGGGATTCTGAACACTGAAGCTTTCTTT
once	-	TRBV12-3/TRBV12-4	TRBJ2-7	CASSQGQADKQYF	TGTGCCAGCAGTCAAGGACAAGCAGACAAGCAGTACTTC
-	TRBD1	TRBV5-4	TRBJ2-1	CASSSVRDRVSGEQFF	TGTGCCAGCAGCAGCGTCCGGGACAGGGTTTCCGGTGAGCAGTTCTTC
-	-	TRBV19	TRBJ1-1	CASSSRVEAFF	TGTGCCAGCTCCTCCAGGGTTGAAGCTTTCTTT
many	TRBD1	TRBV7-8	TRBJ1-5	CASSPRFGTENNQPQHF	TGTGCCAGCAGTCCTCGGTTTGGGACAGAGAACAATCAGCCCCAGCATTTT
once	TRBD2	TRBV6-5	TRBJ2-5	CASSNYRLAGETQYF	TGTGCCAGCAGTAACTACCGACTAGCGGGGGAGACCCAGTACTTC
-	TRBD1	TRBV7-9	TRBJ2-7	CASSIFTRDRVVHEQYF	TGTGCCAGCAGCATTTTTACCCGGGACAGGGTGGTCCACGAGCAGTACTTC
-	-	TRBV19	TRBJ1-1	CASSPGRAGVMNTEAFF	TGTGCCAGTAGTCCAGGTAGGGCAGGGGTTATGAACACTGAAGCTTTCTTT
-	-	TRBV28	TRBJ1-2	CASSSLQGYGYTF	TGTGCCAGCAGTTCCCTACAGGGCTATGGCTACACCTTC
once	TRBD2	TRBV28	TRBJ2-3	CASRSPSGITDTQYF	TGTGCCAGCCGTTCCCCTAGCGGCATCACAGATACGCAGTATTTT
-	TRBD2	TRBV6-2/TRBV6-3	TRBJ2-3	CASSVTSGTDTQYF	TGTGCCAGCAGTGTGACTAGCGGCACAGATACGCAGTATTTT
-	TRBD1	TRBV14	TRBJ1-2	CASSPDRGRGYTF	TGTGCCAGCAGCCCTGACAGGGGCAGAGGCTACACCTTC
once	TRBD1	TRBV19	TRBJ2-5	CASRPTGWDQETQYF	TGTGCCAGTAGACCGACAGGGTGGGACCAAGAGACCCAGTACTTC
-	-	TRBV19	TRBJ1-5	CASRTIADQPQHF	TGTGCCAGTAGGACTATAGCCGATCAGCCCCAGCATTTT
-	-	TRBV19	TRBJ1-2	CASTKGHLYGYTF	TGTGCCAGTACCAAGGGACACCTTTATGGCTACACCTTC
-	TRBD2	TRBV24-1	TRBJ2-3	CATSDFQAGETQYF	TGTGCCACCAGTGATTTTCAGGCGGGAGAAACGCAGTATTTT
-	-	TRBV7-3	TRBJ1-4	CASSPPRGRYVGANEKLFF	TGTGCCAGCAGCCCACCCCGGGGAAGGTATGTCGGAGCTAATGAAAAACTGTTTTTT
few	-	TRBV10-3	TRBJ1-1	CAISAGTGRLTEAFF	TGTGCCATCAGTGCCGGGACGGGGAGGCTCACTGAAGCTTTCTTT
-	-	TRBV7-2	TRBJ1-2	CASSLGGAAYGYTF	TGTGCCAGCAGCTTAGGGGGAGCTGCCTATGGCTACACCTTC
-	-	TRBV6-6	TRBJ2-7	CASSYGNYEQYF	TGTGCCAGCAGTTACGGCAACTACGAGCAGTACTTC
-	TRBD2	TRBV7-6	TRBJ2-1	CASSLTSGGNEQFF	TGTGCCAGCAGCTTAACTAGCGGGGGGAATGAGCAGTTCTTC
-	-	TRBV7-9	TRBJ1-1	CASSLGQGNTEAFF	TGTGCCAGCAGCTTAGGCCAGGGGAACACTGAAGCTTTCTTT
-	-	TRBV7-2	TRBJ1-2	CASSLEGWGDGYTF	TGTGCCAGCAGCTTGGAAGGGTGGGGCGATGGCTACACCTTC
-	-	TRBV18	TRBJ1-5	CASSPHVDQPQHF	TGTGCCAGCTCACCACATGTAGATCAGCCCCAGCATTTT
-	-	TRBV27	TRBJ1-1	CASSPGVGGRTEAFF	TGTGCCAGCAGTCCCGGAGTTGGGGGGAGGACTGAAGCTTTCTTT
-	-	TRBV18	TRBJ1-4	CASSPIDTGAGWEKLFF	TGTGCCAGCTCACCAATCGACACTGGCGCGGGATGGGAAAAACTGTTTTTT
-	TRBD1	TRBV5-5	TRBJ1-1	CASRYDTGGAGEAFF	TGTGCCAGCAGGTACGATACAGGGGGCGCGGGTGAAGCTTTCTTT
-	-	TRBV28	TRBJ1-2	CASSPTLRLTRGYTF	TGTGCCAGCAGTCCCACACTTCGGTTGACGCGGGGCTACACCTTC
-	-	TRBV28	TRBJ2-7	CASKGSREGEQYF	TGTGCCAGCAAAGGGTCCAGGGAAGGCGAGCAGTACTTC
-	-	TRBV10-3	TRBJ2-2	CAITSGGGELFF	TGTGCCATCACGTCCGGCGGCGGGGAGCTGTTTTTT
-	-	TRBV9	TRBJ1-6	CASSVASGLGNTLHF	TGTGCCAGCAGCGTAGCGTCAGGGCTTGGTAACACCCTCCACTTT
-	TRBD2	TRBV14	TRBJ2-1	CASSQIIAGAYNEQFF	TGTGCCAGCAGCCAAATTATAGCGGGAGCCTACAATGAGCAGTTCTTC
-	TRBD1	TRBV5-1	TRBJ2-1	CASSSGTGIYNEQFF	TGCGCCAGCAGCTCCGGGACAGGGATTTACAATGAGCAGTTCTTC
-	-	TRBV5-1	TRBJ2-7	CASSGGGTTRDEQYF	TGCGCCAGCAGCGGCGGCGGTACTACGAGGGACGAGCAGTACTTC
few	TRBD2	TRBV5-1	TRBJ2-7	CASRRLAGPTYEQYF	TGCGCCAGCAGACGGCTAGCGGGACCAACCTACGAGCAGTACTTC
-	-	TRBV19	TRBJ1-2	CASTRSGAINYGYTF	TGTGCCAGTACCCGGTCTGGAGCCATTAACTATGGCTACACCTTC
-	TRBD1	TRBV3-1/TRBV3-2	TRBJ1-2	CASSPWTGGNYGYTF	TGTGCCAGCAGCCCTTGGACAGGGGGCAACTATGGCTACACCTTC
-	TRBD2	TRBV6-5	TRBJ2-5	CASSYSRFSGGETQYF	TGTGCCAGCAGTTACTCGAGGTTTAGCGGGGGAGAGACCCAGTACTTC
once	TRBD1	TRBV9	TRBJ2-1	CASSGQGSYNEQFF	TGTGCCAGCAGCGGACAGGGTTCCTACAATGAGCAGTTCTTC
-	-	TRBV5-1	TRBJ2-5	CASRQGIPQKETQYF	TGCGCCAGCAGGCAGGGGATACCTCAGAAAGAGACCCAGTACTTC
-	TRBD2	TRBV9	TRBJ2-7	CASSSGTSPYEQYF	TGTGCCAGCAGCTCTGGGACTAGCCCCTACGAGCAGTACTTC
-	TRBD1	TRBV6-2/TRBV6-3	TRBJ2-6	CASSYLGQASSGANVLTF	TGTGCCAGCAGTTACCTCGGACAGGCAAGCTCTGGGGCCAACGTCCTGACTTTC
-	TRBD1	TRBV2	TRBJ1-5	CASSLQGTQPQHF	TGTGCCAGCAGCCTACAGGGGACTCAGCCCCAGCATTTT
-	-	TRBV29-1	TRBJ2-6	CSVELTAGANVLTF	TGCAGCGTTGAATTAACAGCTGGGGCCAACGTCCTGACTTTC
-	-	TRBV18	TRBJ1-5	CASSLQDSRNQPQHF	TGTGCCAGCTCACTCCAGGACAGCCGCAATCAGCCCCAGCATTTT
-	-	TRBV6-6	TRBJ1-2	CASTIQVRYGYTF	TGTGCCAGCACAATACAGGTCCGCTATGGCTACACCTTC
-	TRBD1	TRBV5-1	TRBJ1-2	CASSGQGYGYTF	TGCGCCAGCAGCGGACAGGGGTATGGCTACACCTTC
-	TRBD1	TRBV12-3/TRBV12-4	TRBJ1-1	CASRRGRDTEAFF	TGTGCCAGCAGGAGGGGGCGGGACACTGAAGCTTTCTTT
-	TRBD2	TRBV14	TRBJ2-3	CASSQLTSVTDTQYF	TGTGCCAGCAGCCAGCTGACTAGCGTTACAGATACGCAGTATTTT
-	TRBD2	TRBV4-2	TRBJ2-7	CASSQAGGPAREQYF	TGTGCCAGCAGCCAAGCGGGAGGGCCAGCGAGAGAGCAGTACTTC
-	-	TRBV27	TRBJ1-2	CASSFSPLSSGYTF	TGTGCCAGCAGTTTTTCCCCTTTGAGTTCTGGCTACACCTTC
-	TRBD1	TRBV30	TRBJ2-5	CAWSNRGGTETQYF	TGTGCCTGGAGCAACAGGGGTGGGACAGAGACCCAGTACTTC
-	TRBD1	TRBV19	TRBJ1-2	CASSSSTGSYGYTF	TGTGCCAGTTCCTCATCGACAGGGAGCTATGGCTACACCTTC
-	TRBD2	TRBV24-1	TRBJ2-1	CATSDNSGRGVGEQFF	TGTGCCACCAGTGATAATAGCGGGAGGGGAGTTGGTGAGCAGTTCTTC
-	-	TRBV5-1	TRBJ1-4	CASSLAQQGSNEKLFF	TGCGCCAGCAGCTTGGCCCAACAGGGATCAAATGAAAAACTGTTTTTT
-	TRBD2	TRBV4-3	TRBJ2-7	CASSGGLAGEQYF	TGCGCCAGCAGCGGGGGACTAGCGGGCGAGCAGTACTTC